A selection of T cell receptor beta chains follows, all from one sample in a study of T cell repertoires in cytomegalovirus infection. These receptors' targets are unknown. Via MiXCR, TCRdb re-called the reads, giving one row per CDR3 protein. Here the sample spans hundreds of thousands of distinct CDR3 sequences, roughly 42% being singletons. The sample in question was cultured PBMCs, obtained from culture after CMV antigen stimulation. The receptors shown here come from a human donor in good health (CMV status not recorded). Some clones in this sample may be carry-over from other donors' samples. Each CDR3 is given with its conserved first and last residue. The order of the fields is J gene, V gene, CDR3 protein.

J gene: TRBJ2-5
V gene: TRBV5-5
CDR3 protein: CASSRDPQETQYF

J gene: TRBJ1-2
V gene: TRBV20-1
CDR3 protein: CSARDDRGVGYTF

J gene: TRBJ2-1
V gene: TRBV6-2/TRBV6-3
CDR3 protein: CASSRENEQFF

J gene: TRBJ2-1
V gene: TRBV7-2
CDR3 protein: CASSLQQGGDEQFF

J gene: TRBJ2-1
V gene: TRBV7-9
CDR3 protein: CASSPPERRYNEQFF

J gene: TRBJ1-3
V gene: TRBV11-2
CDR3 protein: CASSSNSGVTIYF

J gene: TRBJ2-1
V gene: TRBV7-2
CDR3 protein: CASSSPPGHRGHEQFF

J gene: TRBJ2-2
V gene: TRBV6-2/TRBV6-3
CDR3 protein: CASSYSRGPGELFF

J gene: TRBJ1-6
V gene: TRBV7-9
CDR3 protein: CASSLDSSYNSPLHF

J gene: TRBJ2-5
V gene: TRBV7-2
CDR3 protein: CASSLAQRGSLETQYF

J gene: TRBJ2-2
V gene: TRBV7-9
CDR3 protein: CASSQGHPNTGELFF

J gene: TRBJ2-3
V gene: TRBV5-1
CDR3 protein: CASSLAGPGDTQYF

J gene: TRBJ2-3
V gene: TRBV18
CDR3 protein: CASSPPYASGRPGGTQYF

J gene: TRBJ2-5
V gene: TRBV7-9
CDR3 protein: CASSPLGHRAVETQYF

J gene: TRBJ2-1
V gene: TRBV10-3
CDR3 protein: CAISEGTSQDEQFF

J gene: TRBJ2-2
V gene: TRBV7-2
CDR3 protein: CASSLETGELFF

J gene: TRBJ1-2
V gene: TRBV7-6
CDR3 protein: CASSPLYGYTF

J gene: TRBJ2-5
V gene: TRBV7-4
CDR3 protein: CASSWDQETQYF

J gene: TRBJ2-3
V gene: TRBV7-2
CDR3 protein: CASSLYTSGLTQYF

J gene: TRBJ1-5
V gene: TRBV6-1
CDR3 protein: CASSRTRGGGRPQHF

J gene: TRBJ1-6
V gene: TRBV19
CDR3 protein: CASTIGGSDSPLHF

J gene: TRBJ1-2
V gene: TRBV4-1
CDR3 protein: CASSQEMGSLSGYTF

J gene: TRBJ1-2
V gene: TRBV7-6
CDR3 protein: CASSSQMGRWEYGYTF

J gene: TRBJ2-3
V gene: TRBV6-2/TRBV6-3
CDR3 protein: CASQRPSRAGDTQYF